This entry features one T cell receptor beta chain sequence. The antigen remains undetermined. Data came from immunoSEQ multiplex PCR; TCRdb stores just in-frame clones and leaves some out. The data show some 10,000 clones, with just over 99% seen just once and around 0.38% held by the top ten. This entry comes from a study of monozygotic twins with cystic fibrosis. Study-wide points: Unrelated CF individuals shared fewer identical clonotypes than monozygotic CF twins. Clonality was generally low (median around 0.009), higher in the most severe patients. J usage was most co-twin-similar in 8 of 16 pairs, V in 13.

The germline gives CDR1 MNHEY, CDR2 SVGAGI. Trimming removed 6 bases at V and 4 bases at J, with 13 bases between. CDR3 length: 14 amino acids. The genes are TRBV6-5 and TRBJ2-1; the D gene could be TRBD1 or TRBD2 (5 bases each). Input material: blood. The origin of this receptor is a young man with cystic fibrosis. CDR3 residues: CASRIGDVYNEQFF. The CDR3 DNA is TGTGCCAGCAGGATAGGGGACGTATACAATGAGCAGTTCTTC.